The 17 T cell receptor beta chains in this list originate from one sample, sequenced in a study of cytomegalovirus exposure and HLA in healthy donors. The primer mix had 60 Vbeta and 13 Jbeta primers. Here immunoSEQ multiplex PCR was the method, and the copy in TCRdb shows in-frame clones only, minus some. The table for this sample gives over 200,000 clones. What was sequenced was PBMCs. All receptors come from a young woman in good health and CMV-seropositive.

CDR3 sequence (DNA): TGCGCCAGCAGCCCTGGACAGGGGAGCTCCTACGAGCAGTACTTC. The encoded protein is CASSPGQGSSYEQYF. The chain is built from TRBV5-1 and TRBJ2-7; 9 bases are a match to TRBD1. CDR1 SGHRS and CDR2 YFSETQ come from the germline V gene. CDR3 length equals 15 residues. J lost 0 bases, V lost 4 bases, and 5 bases had no gene match.

The chain joins TRBV10-3 to TRBJ1-5; 8 bases are shared with TRBD1. Per the germline V gene, CDR1 is ENHRY and CDR2 is SYGVKD. V trimming: 0 bases; J trimming: 6 bases; junction bases outside the gene matches: 4. The CDR3 consists of 15 residues. The CDR3 protein is CAISESQQGAQPQHF. The DNA of the CDR3 is TGTGCCATCAGTGAGTCGCAGCAGGGGGCTCAGCCCCAGCATTTT.

This sequence joins TRBV5-1 and TRBJ2-3, with 7 bases aligning to TRBD2. Germline values: CDR1 SGHRS, CDR2 YFSETQ. Germline trimming cut 7 bases from V and 4 bases from J; bases unmatched to any gene: 12. The length of the CDR3 is 15 residues. The CDR3 protein is CASALGGTVPDTQYF. DNA of the CDR3: TGCGCCAGCGCCCTCGGGGGGACCGTCCCAGATACGCAGTATTTT.

The chain has TRBV25-1 and TRBJ2-1; the D gene is possibly TRBD2 (6 bases). V lost 8 bases and J lost 4, with 15 bases in between. Germline V lookup: CDR1 MGHDK, CDR2 SYGVNS. CDR3 size: 14 residues. The CDR3 protein is CASGKSGRYNEQFF. As DNA, the CDR3 is TGTGCCAGCGGAAAAAGCGGGCGGTACAATGAGCAGTTCTTC.

The gene calls are TRBV11-2 and TRBJ1-2, with no clear D. V lost 3 bases to trimming and J lost 7 bases, with 15 bases between them. Germline V CDR1 and CDR2: SGHAT, FQNNGV. The CDR3 runs to 14 residues. CDR3 sequence reads: CASSLRRGDRGYTF. CDR3 DNA: TGTGCCAGCAGCTTGAGACGGGGTGATCGTGGCTACACCTTC.

The genes are TRBV7-9 and TRBJ1-1, with D perhaps matching TRBD1 (5 bases). The CDR3 contains 15 residues. Germline lookup yields CDR1 SEHNR and CDR2 FQNEAQ (reference sequence). V was cut by 3 bases and J by 8 bases, with 19 bases left in between. This CDR3 reads CASSFGGREGPEAFF. CDR3 coding DNA: TGTGCCAGCAGCTTCGGAGGCAGGGAGGGCCCCGAAGCTTTCTTT.

CDR3 amino acids: CASSNRQKNTEAFF. For the CDR3, the DNA is TGTGCCAGCAGTAACCGACAGAAAAACACTGAAGCTTTCTTT. This sequence joins TRBV2 and TRBJ1-1; TRBD1 is a possible D gene (5 bases). Germline values: CDR1 SNHLY, CDR2 FYNNEI. Deletions cut 5 bases from V and 2 bases from J, with 12 bases between. The CDR3 loop spans 14 amino acids.

CDR3 amino acids: CASSDDTLRQFF. DNA for the CDR3: TGTGCCAGCAGCGACGACACCCTAAGGCAGTTCTTC. The rearrangement joins TRBV7-9 to TRBJ2-1, with D unclear. Germline CDR1 and CDR2: SEHNR and FQNEAQ (reference sequence). V lost 5 bases to trimming and J lost 12 bases, with 14 bases between them. The CDR3 has 12 residues.

The chain has TRBV27 and TRBJ2-7, with TRBD1 matching 8 bases. Germline trimming cut 0 bases from V and 6 bases from J; bases unmatched to any gene: 4. The CDR3 is made up of 14 amino acids. Germline V gene sequence: CDR1 MNHEY, CDR2 SMNVEV (reference sequence). The CDR3 region is CASSLSRTGTEQYF. CDR3 DNA: TGTGCCAGCAGTTTATCCCGGACAGGGACCGAGCAGTACTTC.

The V and J genes are TRBV6-5 and TRBJ2-5; tentatively, D is TRBD1 (6 bases). V lost 0 bases and J 5 bases, leaving 7 bases between the germline ends. The CDR3 runs to 13 residues. The germline CDR1 and CDR2 sequences are MNHEY and SVGAGI. The CDR3 sequence is CASSYSRGETQYF. In DNA form, the CDR3 reads TGTGCCAGCAGTTACTCCAGGGGTGAGACCCAGTACTTC.

The chain combines TRBV28 with TRBJ2-7; 9 bases align to TRBD1. V shed 2 bases, J shed 5 bases, and the junction held 7 bases outside the gene matches. The V gene's germline CDR1 is MDHEN and CDR2 SYDVKM. The CDR3 extends over 15 amino acids. The CDR3 loop reads CASSLAGTGKDEQYF. DNA of the CDR3: TGTGCCAGCAGTTTAGCCGGGACAGGGAAAGACGAGCAGTACTTC.

The V call is TRBV28, the J call TRBJ2-7; 7 bases align to TRBD2. The germline CDR1 and CDR2 sequences are MDHEN and SYDVKM. After removal of 6 bases from V and 5 bases from J, the junction contained 16 bases not matched to a gene. This CDR3 is built from 16 residues. CDR3 sequence reads: CASSPYVTGGGHEQYF. For the CDR3, the DNA is TGTGCCAGCAGCCCGTATGTGACGGGAGGCGGCCACGAGCAGTACTTC.

V is TRBV10-3 and J is TRBJ1-1; 7 nucleotides align to TRBD1. J was trimmed by 0 bases and V by 10 bases; bases with no gene match: 11. The CDR3 is made up of 15 amino acids. Looked up from germline, CDR1 is ENHRY and CDR2 is SYGVKD. The CDR3 spells CATLKVGGMNTEAFF. DNA of the CDR3: TGTGCCACCCTTAAGGTAGGGGGCATGAACACTGAAGCTTTCTTT.

This chain joins TRBV11-2 and TRBJ1-2; 7 nucleotides line up with TRBD1. V trimming: 1 base; J trimming: 2 bases; junction bases outside the gene matches: 10. From germline, CDR1 is SGHAT and CDR2 FQNNGV. This CDR3 region has 17 residues. CDR3 loop: CASSLVWDSRSNYGYTF. The CDR3 nucleotides are TGTGCCAGCAGCTTAGTGTGGGACAGCCGTTCCAACTATGGCTACACCTTC.

The chain joins TRBV10-3 to TRBJ2-7; TRBD2 matches at 10 bases. The CDR3 extends over 14 amino acids. V was clipped by 5 bases and J by 7 bases; unmatched bases: 8. Per the germline V gene, CDR1 is ENHRY and CDR2 is SYGVKD. CDR3 amino acids: CAISSSGGTGEQYF. The CDR3, as DNA: TGTGCCATCAGTTCTAGCGGGGGAACGGGTGAGCAGTACTTC.

CDR3 nucleotide sequence: TGTGCCAGCAGCTTGGCAGGGGGAGATGAAAAACTGTTTTTT. Encoded protein: CASSLAGGDEKLFF. The chain uses TRBV5-6 and TRBJ1-4; the match to TRBD1 covers 7 bases. The length of the CDR3 is 14 residues. V trimming: 0 bases; J trimming: 6 bases; junction bases outside the gene matches: 2. Germline loops: CDR1 SGHDT, CDR2 YYEEEE.

The rearrangement joins TRBV6-6 to TRBJ2-5; 9 nucleotides line up with TRBD1. The CDR3 has 16 amino acids. With 4 bases clipped from V and 11 bases from J, the junction kept 17 bases outside the gene matches. Germline assignment: CDR1 MNHNY and CDR2 SVGAGI (reference sequence). CDR3 protein: CASSFDRDRVLSGQYF. For the CDR3, the DNA is TGTGCCAGCAGTTTCGACCGGGACAGGGTTCTCAGTGGGCAGTACTTC.